A single sample gave rise to the 6 T cell receptor beta chains below, sequenced in a study of T-cell reconstitution after alpha-beta-depleted transplantation in children. Molecular barcoding with unique molecular identifiers was used for the TCRbeta library. TCRdb reprocessed the PCR reads via MiXCR and lists one record per CDR3 protein. Counted here are around 490,000 distinct CDR3 sequences, over 9.5% occurring once; the ten biggest clones make up 12% to 15%. The sample was PBMCs, mostly from graft donor cells, taken 180 days after TCRalphabeta/CD19-depleted stem cell transplant. The receptors originated from a female patient aged 2 to 10 who had a stem cell transplant for aplastic anemia, so the T cells may come from the graft donor.

This clonotype was counted only a few times. This chain connects TRBV28 to TRBJ1-4; weak D call: TRBD1 (5 bases). Germline V lookup: CDR1 MDHEN, CDR2 SYDVKM. V was clipped by 5 bases and J by 3 bases, with 10 bases between them. This CDR3 is 14 amino acids long. The CDR3 reads CASSIDSPNEKLFF. The CDR3 region has the DNA TGTGCCAGCAGTATAGACAGCCCTAATGAAAAACTGTTTTTT.

This chain links TRBV20-1 with TRBJ2-1, with 7 bases fitting TRBD2. The ends lost 3 bases at V and 2 bases at J; junction bases unmatched: 25. The CDR3 has 21 amino acids. Germline values: CDR1 DFQATT, CDR2 SNEGSKA (reference sequence). The CDR3, as DNA: TGCAGTGCTAGGGGCCCGGCTAGCGGCCTCCCCGGAGGAGGGACCTACAATGAGCAGTTCTTC. This codes for CSARGPASGLPGGGTYNEQFF.

This clonotype was seen repeatedly, ten times or more. V usage is TRBV25-1 and J usage is TRBJ1-5; D may be TRBD1 (5 bases). The germline CDR1 and CDR2 sequences are MGHDK and SYGVNS. Trimming took 6 bases from V and 2 from J, leaving 11 bases between them. This CDR3 contains 14 residues. CDR3 sequence (DNA): TGTGCCAGCAGCGCAACGGGGGGCAATCAGCCCCAGCATTTT. It encodes CASSATGGNQPQHF.

The genes are TRBV5-4 and TRBJ2-3, with a weak D call TRBD2 (6 bases). Germline CDR1 is SGHNT and CDR2 is YYREEE (reference sequence). V shed 0 bases and J shed 1 base, with 12 bases lying between them. CDR3 size: 16 residues. In DNA form, the CDR3 reads TGTGCCAGCAGCTTGGCCGCGGGACGGGGCACAGATACGCAGTATTTT. This encodes CASSLAAGRGTDTQYF.

The rearrangement uses TRBV6-2 or TRBV6-3 and TRBJ1-2, with D maybe TRBD1 (6 bases). Per the germline V gene, CDR1 is MNHEY and CDR2 is SVGEGT. V lost 0 bases to trimming and J lost 7 bases, with 9 bases between them. The CDR3 contains 13 residues. DNA of the CDR3: TGTGCCAGCAGTTACTCCGGGGGGGCTGGCTACACCTTC. It encodes CASSYSGGAGYTF.

V is TRBV5-1 and J is TRBJ2-5; D not resolved. Germline V lookup: CDR1 SGHRS, CDR2 YFSETQ. The CDR3 is made up of 12 amino acids. The V end lost 4 bases, the J end lost 2 bases, and 6 bases lay between the germline ends. The chain's CDR3 is CASSESQETQYF. The DNA of the CDR3 is TGCGCCAGCAGCGAATCGCAAGAGACCCAGTACTTC.